This T cell receptor (beta chain) was found in a study of T cell repertoires in cytomegalovirus infection. Study-level background: Recently identified HLA-C-restricted CMV epitopes and well-studied HLA-B-restricted CMV epitopes were used by the study.

The CDR3 extends over 18 amino acids. V was pared by 5 bases and J by 4 bases, with 9 bases of the junction left unmatched. Germline values: CDR1 MNHNS, CDR2 SASEGT. Turning to this clonotype: What it recognizes is unknown.

TCRdb reprocessed the reads with MiXCR, giving one entry per CDR3 protein. This table holds 640,000 or so distinct CDR3 sequences, roughly 33% found once. The rearrangement uses TRBV6-1 and TRBJ2-1; 15 bases fit TRBD2. The sequence was collected from a human donor in good health (CMV status not recorded). Some clones in this sample may be carry-over from other donors' samples. The source was cultured PBMCs, collected from culture after CMV antigen stimulation. CDR3 DNA: TGTGCCAGCAGTTACCCAAGGACTAGCGGGGGGGGATACAATGAGCAGTTCTTC. This codes for CASSYPRTSGGGYNEQFF.